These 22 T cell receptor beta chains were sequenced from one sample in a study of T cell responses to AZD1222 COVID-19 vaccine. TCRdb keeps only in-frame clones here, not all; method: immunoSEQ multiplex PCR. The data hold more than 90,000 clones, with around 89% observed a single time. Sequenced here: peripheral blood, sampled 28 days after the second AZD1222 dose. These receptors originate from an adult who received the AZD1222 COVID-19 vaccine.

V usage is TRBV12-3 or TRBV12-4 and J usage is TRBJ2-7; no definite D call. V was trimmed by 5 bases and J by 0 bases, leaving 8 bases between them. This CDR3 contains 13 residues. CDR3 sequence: CASSSVSSYEQYF. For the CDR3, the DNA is TGTGCCAGCAGTAGCGTTAGCTCCTACGAGCAGTACTTC.

The CDR3 is CASSQQAILLSGANVLTF. The CDR3 DNA reads as TGCGCCAGCAGCCAGCAGGCGATTCTTCTCTCTGGGGCCAACGTCCTGACTTTC. This chain joins TRBV4-1 and TRBJ2-6; no reliable D call. The V gene lost 3 bases and the J gene lost 0 bases, with 15 bases spanning the gap. This CDR3 has 18 amino acids. The V gene's germline CDR1 is MGHRA and CDR2 YSYEKL.

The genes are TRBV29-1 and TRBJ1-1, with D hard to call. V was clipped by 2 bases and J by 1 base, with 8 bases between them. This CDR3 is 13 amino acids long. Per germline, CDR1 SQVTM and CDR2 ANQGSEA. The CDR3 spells CSVETRQNTEAFF. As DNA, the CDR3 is TGCAGCGTTGAAACCAGGCAGAACACTGAAGCTTTCTTT. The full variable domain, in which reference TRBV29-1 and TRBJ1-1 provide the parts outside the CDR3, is SAVISQKPSRDICQRGTSLTIQCQVDSQVTMMFWYRQQPGQSLTLIATANQGSEATYESGFVIDKFPISRPNLTFSTLTVSNMSPEDSSIYLCSVETRQNTEAFFGQGTRLTVV.

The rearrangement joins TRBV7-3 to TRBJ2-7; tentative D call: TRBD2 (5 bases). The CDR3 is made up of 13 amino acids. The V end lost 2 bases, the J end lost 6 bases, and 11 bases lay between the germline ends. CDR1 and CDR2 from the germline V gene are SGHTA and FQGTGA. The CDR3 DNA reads TGTGCCAGCAGCTTAGAGACTACTCGCGAGCAGTACTTC. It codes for CASSLETTREQYF.

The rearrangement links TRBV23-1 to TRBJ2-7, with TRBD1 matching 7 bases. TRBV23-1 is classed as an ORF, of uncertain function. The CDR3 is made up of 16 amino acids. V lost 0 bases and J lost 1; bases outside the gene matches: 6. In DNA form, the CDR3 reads TGCGCCAGCAGTCAATCCCCGGGACAGCGATCCTACGAGCAGTACTTC. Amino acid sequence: CASSQSPGQRSYEQYF.

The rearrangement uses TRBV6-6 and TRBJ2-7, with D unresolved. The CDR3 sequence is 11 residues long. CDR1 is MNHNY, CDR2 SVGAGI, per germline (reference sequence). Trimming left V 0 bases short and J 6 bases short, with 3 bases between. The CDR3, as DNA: TGTGCCAGCAGTTACTCGTCCGAGCAGTACTTC. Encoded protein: CASSYSSEQYF.

Here the CDR3 reads CASSGGGLAGGLSYNEQFF. The CDR3 nucleotides are TGCGCCAGCAGTGGGGGGGGACTAGCGGGAGGTCTCTCCTACAATGAGCAGTTCTTC. The V gene is TRBV10-1, the J gene TRBJ2-1; 15 positions agree with TRBD2. CDR1 is WNHNN, CDR2 SYGVQD, per germline (reference sequence). J gave up 0 bases and V 4 bases, and 7 bases lay outside the gene matches. The CDR3 totals 19 residues.

The CDR3 protein is CASSTTRGQGKEDTEAFF. As DNA, the CDR3 is TGTGCCAGCAGCACCACAAGGGGACAGGGGAAAGAGGACACTGAAGCTTTCTTT. The gene calls are TRBV21-1 and TRBJ1-1; the table's D call TRBD1 went unverified against the DNA. TRBV21-1 is described as a pseudogene. This CDR3 is 18 amino acids long.

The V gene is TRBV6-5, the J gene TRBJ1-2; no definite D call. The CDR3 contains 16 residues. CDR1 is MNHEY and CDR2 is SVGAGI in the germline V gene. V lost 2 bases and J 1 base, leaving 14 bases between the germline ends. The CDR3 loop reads CASSYIGEGINYGYTF. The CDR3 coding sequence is TGTGCCAGCAGTTACATCGGCGAAGGGATTAACTATGGCTACACCTTC.

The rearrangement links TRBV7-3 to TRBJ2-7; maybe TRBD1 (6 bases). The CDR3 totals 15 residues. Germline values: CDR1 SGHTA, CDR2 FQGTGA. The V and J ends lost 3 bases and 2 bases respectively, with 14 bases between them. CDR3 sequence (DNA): TGTGCCAGCAGCTTCGCTCAGGGGTCAACCTACGAGCAGTACTTC. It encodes CASSFAQGSTYEQYF.

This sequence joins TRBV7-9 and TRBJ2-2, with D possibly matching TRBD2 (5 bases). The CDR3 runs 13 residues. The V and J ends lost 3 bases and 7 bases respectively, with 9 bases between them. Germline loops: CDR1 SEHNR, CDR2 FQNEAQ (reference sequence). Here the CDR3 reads CASSFYAGGELFF. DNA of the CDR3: TGTGCCAGCAGCTTCTACGCGGGCGGGGAGCTGTTTTTT.

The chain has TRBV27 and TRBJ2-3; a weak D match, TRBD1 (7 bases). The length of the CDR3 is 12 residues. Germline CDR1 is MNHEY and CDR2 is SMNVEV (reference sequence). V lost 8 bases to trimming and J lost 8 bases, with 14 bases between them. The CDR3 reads CASSGGTRTQYF. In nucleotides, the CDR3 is TGTGCCAGCTCAGGGGGGACCCGTACGCAGTATTTT.

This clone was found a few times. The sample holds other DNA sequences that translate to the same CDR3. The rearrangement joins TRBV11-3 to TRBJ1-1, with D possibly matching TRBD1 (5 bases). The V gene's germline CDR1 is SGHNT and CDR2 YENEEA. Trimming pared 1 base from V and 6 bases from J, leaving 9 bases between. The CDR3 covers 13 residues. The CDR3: CASSLGTGAEAFF. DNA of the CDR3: TGTGCCAGCAGCTTAGGTACAGGCGCTGAAGCTTTCTTT.

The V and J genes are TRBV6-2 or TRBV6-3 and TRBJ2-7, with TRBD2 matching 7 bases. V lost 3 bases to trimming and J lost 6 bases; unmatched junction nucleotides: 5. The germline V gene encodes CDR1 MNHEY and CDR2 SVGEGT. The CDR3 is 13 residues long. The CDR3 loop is CASSYGGGREQYF. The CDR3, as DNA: TGTGCCAGCAGTTATGGGGGAGGGCGCGAGCAGTACTTC.

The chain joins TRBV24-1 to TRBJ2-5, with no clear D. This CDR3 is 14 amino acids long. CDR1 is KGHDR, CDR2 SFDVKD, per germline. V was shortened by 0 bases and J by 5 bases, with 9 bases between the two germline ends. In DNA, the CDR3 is TGTGCCACCAGTGATTTGGAGTTTTCGGAGACCCAGTACTTC. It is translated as CATSDLEFSETQYF.

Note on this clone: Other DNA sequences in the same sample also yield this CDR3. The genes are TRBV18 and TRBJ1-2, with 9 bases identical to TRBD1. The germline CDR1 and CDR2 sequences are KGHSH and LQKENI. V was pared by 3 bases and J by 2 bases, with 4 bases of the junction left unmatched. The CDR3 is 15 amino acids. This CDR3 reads CASSPGTGTNYGYTF. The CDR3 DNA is TGTGCCAGCTCACCGGGGACAGGGACCAACTATGGCTACACCTTC.

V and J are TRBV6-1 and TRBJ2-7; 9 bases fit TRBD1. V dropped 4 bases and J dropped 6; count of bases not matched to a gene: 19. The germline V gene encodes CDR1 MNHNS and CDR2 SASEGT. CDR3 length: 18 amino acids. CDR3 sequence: CASSVVGQGQGLLSEQYF. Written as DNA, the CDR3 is TGTGCCAGCAGTGTGGTGGGACAGGGACAGGGTTTGCTCTCCGAGCAGTACTTC.

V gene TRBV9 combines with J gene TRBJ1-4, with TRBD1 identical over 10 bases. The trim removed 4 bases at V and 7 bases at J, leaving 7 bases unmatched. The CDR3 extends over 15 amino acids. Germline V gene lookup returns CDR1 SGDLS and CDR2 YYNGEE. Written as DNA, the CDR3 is TGTGCCAGCAGCTCCCGGACAGGGGGGAGTGAAAAACTGTTTTTT. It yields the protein CASSSRTGGSEKLFF.

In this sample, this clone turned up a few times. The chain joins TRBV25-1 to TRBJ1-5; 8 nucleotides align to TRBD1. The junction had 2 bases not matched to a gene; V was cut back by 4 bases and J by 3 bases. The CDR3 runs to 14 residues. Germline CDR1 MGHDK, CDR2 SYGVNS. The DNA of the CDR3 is TGTGCCAGCAGTGGGGACAGGCCCAATCAGCCCCAGCATTTT. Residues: CASSGDRPNQPQHF.

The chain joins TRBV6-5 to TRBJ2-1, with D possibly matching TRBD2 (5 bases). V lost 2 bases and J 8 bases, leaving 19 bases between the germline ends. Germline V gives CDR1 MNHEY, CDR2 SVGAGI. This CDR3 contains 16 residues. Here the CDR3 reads CASSYGPGSVVDEQFF. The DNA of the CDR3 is TGTGCCAGCAGTTACGGGCCGGGGAGCGTCGTGGATGAGCAGTTCTTC.

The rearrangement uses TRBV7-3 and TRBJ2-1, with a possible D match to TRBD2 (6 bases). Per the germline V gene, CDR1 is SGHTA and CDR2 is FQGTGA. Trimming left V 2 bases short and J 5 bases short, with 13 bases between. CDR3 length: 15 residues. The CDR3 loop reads CASSLPGGPHNEQFF. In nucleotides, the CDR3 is TGTGCCAGCAGCTTACCCGGGGGACCCCACAATGAGCAGTTCTTC. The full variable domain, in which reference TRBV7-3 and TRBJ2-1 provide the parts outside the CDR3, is GAGVSQTPSNKVTEKGKYVELRCDPISGHTALYWYRQSLGQGPEFLIYFQGTGAADDSGLPNDRFFAVRPEGSVSTLKIQRTERGDSAVYLCASSLPGGPHNEQFFGPGTRLTVL.

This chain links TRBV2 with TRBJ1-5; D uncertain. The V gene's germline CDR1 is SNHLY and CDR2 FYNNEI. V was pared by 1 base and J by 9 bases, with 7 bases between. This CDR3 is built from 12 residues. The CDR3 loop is CASSEDNSPQHF. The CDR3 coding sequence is TGTGCCAGCAGTGAAGATAACTCGCCCCAGCATTTT. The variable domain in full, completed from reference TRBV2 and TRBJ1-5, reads EPEVTQTPSHQVTQMGQEVILRCVPISNHLYFYWYRQILGQKVEFLVSFYNNEISEKSEIFDDQFSVERPDGSNFTLKIRSTKLEDSAMYFCASSEDNSPQHFGDGTRLSIL.